These T cell receptor beta chains were read from a single sample in a study of T cell changes during pregnancy in multiple sclerosis. Libraries were prepared by immunoSEQ multiplex PCR; TCRdb keeps only in-frame clonotypes and omits some of them. The sample comprises approximately 70,000 clones, about 91% of which are singletons, and 1.1% to 1.5% rests with the top ten. This specimen was peripheral blood, taken in the second trimester of pregnancy. These receptors came from a female donor in good health, enrolled as a control in a pregnancy study. CDR3s include the opening cysteine and the closing phenylalanine or tryptophan. A D gene is named only where the DNA matches it firmly. The size entry is marked missing in some rows and otherwise reads once, few, many or a size class.

clone_size d_call j_call v_call cdr3_aa cdr3_nt
many TRBD1 TRBJ1-1 TRBV27 CASSTGGPEAFF TGTGCCAGCAGCACAGGGGGCCCTGAAGCTTTCTTT
NA TRBD2 TRBJ2-1 TRBV6-4 CASSDEGTSGLYNEQFF TGTGCCAGCAGTGACGAAGGGACTAGCGGATTATACAATGAGCAGTTCTTC
few NA TRBJ1-2 TRBV28 CASSQQGDYGYTF TGTGCCAGCAGCCAACAGGGAGACTATGGCTACACCTTC
NA TRBD2 TRBJ2-5 TRBV7-9 CASSPGLAGWRETQYF TGTGCCAGCAGCCCAGGACTAGCGGGCTGGAGAGAGACCCAGTACTTC
NA NA TRBJ2-1 TRBV6-5 CASSYSQGWNHEQFF TGTGCCAGCAGTTACTCTCAGGGGTGGAACCATGAGCAGTTCTTC
NA TRBD1 TRBJ1-2 TRBV5-1 CASSPRQGSYGYTF TGCGCCAGCAGCCCTAGACAGGGCAGCTATGGCTACACCTTC
NA TRBD2 TRBJ2-7 TRBV7-2 CASNSVGGEYEQYF TGTGCCAGCAACTCCGTGGGGGGGGAGTACGAGCAGTACTTC
NA NA TRBJ2-3 TRBV11-2 CASSLYGGSTDTQYF TGTGCCAGCAGCTTATATGGCGGGAGCACAGATACGCAGTATTTT
NA TRBD1 TRBJ1-3 TRBV5-1 CASSGWTGIGNTIYF TGCGCCAGCAGCGGCTGGACAGGGATCGGAAACACCATATATTTT
NA NA TRBJ2-1 TRBV5-3 CARSLRLGGNEQFF TGTGCCAGAAGCTTAAGGTTGGGAGGCAATGAGCAGTTCTTC
NA NA TRBJ1-5 TRBV19 CASSLLHQPQHF TGTGCCAGTAGTCTACTTCATCAGCCCCAGCATTTT
once NA TRBJ2-7 TRBV19 CASSKARGIYEQYF TGTGCCAGTAGTAAAGCACGGGGAATCTACGAGCAGTACTTC
NA TRBD2 TRBJ2-7 TRBV5-1 CASSLGSGSYEQYF TGCGCCAGCAGCTTGGGTAGCGGGTCGTACGAGCAGTACTTC
NA NA TRBJ2-7 TRBV15 CATSRQLGGASEQYF TGTGCCACCAGCAGACAACTTGGGGGCGCTTCCGAGCAGTACTTC
NA TRBD2 TRBJ2-5 TRBV7-9 CASSFIHTGGGETQYF TGTGCCAGCAGCTTTATACACACCGGGGGGGGAGAGACCCAGTACTTC
NA TRBD1 TRBJ1-1 TRBV6-6 CASSYYPGQGAEAFF TGTGCCAGCAGTTACTATCCCGGACAGGGGGCTGAAGCTTTCTTT